This T cell receptor beta chain was found in a study of type 1 and type 2 diabetes patients. General observations from the study: In CD4+ and CD8+ T cells, type 2 diabetes diversity exceeded type 1.

V lost 5 bases and J 3 bases, leaving 7 bases between the germline ends. CDR1 and CDR2 from the germline V gene are ENHRY and SYGVKD. The CDR3 runs 12 residues. The PCR template was genomic DNA. The TCR beta CDR3 region was amplified using 30 forward and 13 reverse primers. TCRdb re-called the multiplex PCR reads through MiXCR, storing one row per CDR3 protein. In the table there are 250,000 or so distinct CDR3 sequences, more than 45% of which are singletons. As regards this clonotype: Its matching antigen is unknown.

Sequenced sample: peripheral blood mononuclear cells (PBMCs). V is TRBV10-3 and J is TRBJ1-1, with D unresolved. This sequence was found in a man aged 18 to 35 with type 2 diabetes. The CDR3 reads CAISKLDTEAFF. As DNA, the CDR3 is TGTGCCATCAGTAAATTGGACACTGAAGCTTTCTTT.